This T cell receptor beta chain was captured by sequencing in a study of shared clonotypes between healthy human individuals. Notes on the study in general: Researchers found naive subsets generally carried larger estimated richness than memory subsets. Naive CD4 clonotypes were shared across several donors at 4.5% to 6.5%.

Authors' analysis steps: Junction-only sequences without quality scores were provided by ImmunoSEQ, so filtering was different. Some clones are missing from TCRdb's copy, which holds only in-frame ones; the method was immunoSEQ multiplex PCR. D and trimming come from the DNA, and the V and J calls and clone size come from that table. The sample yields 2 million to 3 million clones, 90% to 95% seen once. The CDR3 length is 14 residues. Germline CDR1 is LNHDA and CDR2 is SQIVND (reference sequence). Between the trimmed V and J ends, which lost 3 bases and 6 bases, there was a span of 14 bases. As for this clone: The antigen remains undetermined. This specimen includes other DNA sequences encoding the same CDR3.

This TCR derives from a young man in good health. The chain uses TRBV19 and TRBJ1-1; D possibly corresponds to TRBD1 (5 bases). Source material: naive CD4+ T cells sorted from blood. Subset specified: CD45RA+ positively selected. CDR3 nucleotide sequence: TGTGCCAGTAGTATCCCAGGGTGGGGGGCTGAAGCTTTCTTT. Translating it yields CASSIPGWGAEAFF. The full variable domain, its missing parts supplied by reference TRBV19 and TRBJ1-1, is DGGITQSPKYLFRKEGQNVTLSCEQNLNHDAMYWYRQDPGQGLRLIYYSQIVNDFQKGDIAEGYSVSREKKESFPLTVTSAQKNPTAFYLCASSIPGWGAEAFFGQGTRLTVV.